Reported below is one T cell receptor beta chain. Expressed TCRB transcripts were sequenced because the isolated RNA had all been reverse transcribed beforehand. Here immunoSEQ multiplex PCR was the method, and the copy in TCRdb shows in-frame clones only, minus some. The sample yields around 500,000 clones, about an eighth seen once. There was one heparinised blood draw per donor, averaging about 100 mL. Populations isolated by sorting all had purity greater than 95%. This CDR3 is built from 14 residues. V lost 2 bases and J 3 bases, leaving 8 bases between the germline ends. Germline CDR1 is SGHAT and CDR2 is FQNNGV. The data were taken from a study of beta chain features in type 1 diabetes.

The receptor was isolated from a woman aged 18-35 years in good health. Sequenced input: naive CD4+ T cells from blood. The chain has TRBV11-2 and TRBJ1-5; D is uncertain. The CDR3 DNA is TGTGCCAGCAGCTTATATGGGGACAATCAGCCCCAGCATTTT. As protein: CASSLYGDNQPQHF.